This TCR beta chain was sequenced during a study of T cells in Graves' hyperthyroidism and ophthalmopathy. Amplification of TCR beta CDR3 regions was performed using RNA transcripts as template. With the HTBI primer set, the TCR CDR3 went through a first round of RT-PCR. TCRdb analysed the multiplex PCR reads with MiXCR anew, one entry per CDR3 protein. This sample has approximately 690,000 distinct CDR3 sequences, with around 20% found just once. Diagnostic assessment was based on clinical symptoms, serum thyroxine and TRAb, thyroid ultrasound and orbital computed tomography. CDR3 length: 13 residues. Trimming pared 6 bases from V and 9 bases from J, leaving 18 bases between. CDR1 and CDR2 (germline): SNHLY, FYNNEI. This clonotype has more than one count but fewer than ten. Its cognate antigen is unknown. Study results and limitations: Model predictions of ophthalmopathy came a median approximately 6.8 months before onset. Classification by a 13 V-J model distinguished ophthalmopathy from stable hyperthyroidism.

The chain joins TRBV2 to TRBJ2-7; perhaps D is TRBD1 or TRBD2 (5 bases each). Material: blood. The source is a man under 40 with Graves' ophthalmopathy. In nucleotides, the CDR3 is TGTGCCAGCAGATACAACCGAAGGGACGGGCAGTACTTC. This translates into CASRYNRRDGQYF. Filled out from reference TRBV2 and TRBJ2-7, the complete variable domain reads EPEVTQTPSHQVTQMGQEVILRCVPISNHLYFYWYRQILGQKVEFLVSFYNNEISEKSEIFDDQFSVERPDGSNFTLKIRSTKLEDSAMYFCASRYNRRDGQYFGPGTRLTVT.